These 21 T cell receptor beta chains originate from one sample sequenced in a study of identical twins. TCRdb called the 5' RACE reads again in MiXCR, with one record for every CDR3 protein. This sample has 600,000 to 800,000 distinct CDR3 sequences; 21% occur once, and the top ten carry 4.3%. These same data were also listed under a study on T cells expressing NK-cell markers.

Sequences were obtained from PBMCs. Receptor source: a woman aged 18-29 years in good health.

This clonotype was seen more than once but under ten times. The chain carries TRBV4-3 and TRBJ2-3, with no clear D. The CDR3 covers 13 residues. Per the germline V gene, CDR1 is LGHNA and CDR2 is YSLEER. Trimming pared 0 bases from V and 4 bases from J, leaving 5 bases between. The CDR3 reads CASSQDGADTQYF. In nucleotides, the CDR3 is TGCGCCAGCAGCCAAGATGGGGCAGATACGCAGTATTTT.

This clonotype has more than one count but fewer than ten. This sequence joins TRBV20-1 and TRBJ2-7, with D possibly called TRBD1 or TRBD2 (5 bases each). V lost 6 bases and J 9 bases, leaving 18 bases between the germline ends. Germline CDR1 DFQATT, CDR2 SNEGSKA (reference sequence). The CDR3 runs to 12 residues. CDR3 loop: CSAAHDGAWQYF. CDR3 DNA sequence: TGCAGTGCCGCCCACGACGGGGCATGGCAGTACTTC.

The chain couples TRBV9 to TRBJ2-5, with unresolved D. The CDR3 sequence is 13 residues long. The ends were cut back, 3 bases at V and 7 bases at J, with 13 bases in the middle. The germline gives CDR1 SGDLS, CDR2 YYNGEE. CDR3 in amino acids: CASSEGPGGTQYF. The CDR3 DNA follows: TGTGCCAGCAGCGAGGGCCCCGGCGGGACCCAGTACTTC.

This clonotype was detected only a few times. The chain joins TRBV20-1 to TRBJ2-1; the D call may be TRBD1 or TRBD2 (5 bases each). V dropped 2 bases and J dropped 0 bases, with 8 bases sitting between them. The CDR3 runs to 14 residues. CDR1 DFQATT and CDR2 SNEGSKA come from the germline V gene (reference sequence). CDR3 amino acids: CSARWGISYNEQFF. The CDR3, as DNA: TGCAGTGCTAGATGGGGGATCTCCTACAATGAGCAGTTCTTC.

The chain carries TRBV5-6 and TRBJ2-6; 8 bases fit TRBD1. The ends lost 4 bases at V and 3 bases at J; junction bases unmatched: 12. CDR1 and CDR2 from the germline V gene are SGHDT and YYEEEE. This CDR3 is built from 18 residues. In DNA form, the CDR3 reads TGTGCCAGCAGCATCCTCGGGACAGGAGGCAGTGGGGCCAACGTCCTGACTTTC. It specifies CASSILGTGGSGANVLTF.

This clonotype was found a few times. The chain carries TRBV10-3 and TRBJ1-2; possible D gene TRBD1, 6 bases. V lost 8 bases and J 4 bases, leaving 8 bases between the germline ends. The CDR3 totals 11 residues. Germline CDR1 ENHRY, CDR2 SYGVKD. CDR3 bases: TGTGCCATCGGGGACACCTATGGCTACACCTTC. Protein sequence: CAIGDTYGYTF.

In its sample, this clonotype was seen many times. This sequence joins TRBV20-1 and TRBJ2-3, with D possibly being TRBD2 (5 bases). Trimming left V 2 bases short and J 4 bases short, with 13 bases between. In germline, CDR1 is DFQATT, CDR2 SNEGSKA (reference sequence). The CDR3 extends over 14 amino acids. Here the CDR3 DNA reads TGCAGTGCTAGATCCGCGGGCCCCCCAGATACGCAGTATTTT. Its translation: CSARSAGPPDTQYF.

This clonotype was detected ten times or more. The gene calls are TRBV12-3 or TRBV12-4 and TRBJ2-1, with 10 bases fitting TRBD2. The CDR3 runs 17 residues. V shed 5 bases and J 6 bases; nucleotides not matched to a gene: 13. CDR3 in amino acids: CASSAPLRSGGANEQFF. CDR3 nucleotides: TGTGCCAGCAGTGCTCCCCTCCGAAGCGGGGGGGCCAATGAGCAGTTCTTC.

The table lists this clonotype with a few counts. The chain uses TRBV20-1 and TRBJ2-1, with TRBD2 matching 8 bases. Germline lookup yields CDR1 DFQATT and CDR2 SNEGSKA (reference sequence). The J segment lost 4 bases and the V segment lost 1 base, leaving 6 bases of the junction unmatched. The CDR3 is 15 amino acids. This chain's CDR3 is CSARASSGPYNEQFF. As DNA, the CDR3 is TGCAGTGCTAGAGCCTCTAGCGGGCCTTACAATGAGCAGTTCTTC.

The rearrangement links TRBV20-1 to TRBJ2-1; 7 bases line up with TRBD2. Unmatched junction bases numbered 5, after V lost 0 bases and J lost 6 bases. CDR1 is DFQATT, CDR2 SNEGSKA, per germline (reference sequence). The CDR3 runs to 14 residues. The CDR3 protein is CSARDSGVFNEQFF. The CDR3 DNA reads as TGCAGTGCTAGAGACAGCGGGGTCTTCAATGAGCAGTTCTTC.

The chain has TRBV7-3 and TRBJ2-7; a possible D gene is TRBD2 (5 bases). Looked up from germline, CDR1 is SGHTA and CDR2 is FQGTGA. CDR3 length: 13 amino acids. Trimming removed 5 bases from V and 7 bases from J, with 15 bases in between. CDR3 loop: CASSPTLSGEQYF. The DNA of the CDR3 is TGTGCCAGCAGCCCGACGCTTTCGGGGGAGCAGTACTTC.

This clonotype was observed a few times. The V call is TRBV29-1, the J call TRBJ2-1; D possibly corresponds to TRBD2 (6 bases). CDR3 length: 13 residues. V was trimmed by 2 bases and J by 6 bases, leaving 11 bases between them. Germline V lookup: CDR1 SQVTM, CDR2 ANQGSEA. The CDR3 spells CSVERLGGNEQFF. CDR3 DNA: TGCAGCGTTGAACGACTAGGAGGCAATGAGCAGTTCTTC.

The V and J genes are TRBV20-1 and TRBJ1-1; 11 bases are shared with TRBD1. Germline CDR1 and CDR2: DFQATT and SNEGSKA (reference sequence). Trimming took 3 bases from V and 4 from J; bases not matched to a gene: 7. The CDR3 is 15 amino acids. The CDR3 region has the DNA TGCAGTGCTAGGGGGACAGGGGGTTTGGGCACTGAAGCTTTCTTT. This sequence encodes CSARGTGGLGTEAFF.

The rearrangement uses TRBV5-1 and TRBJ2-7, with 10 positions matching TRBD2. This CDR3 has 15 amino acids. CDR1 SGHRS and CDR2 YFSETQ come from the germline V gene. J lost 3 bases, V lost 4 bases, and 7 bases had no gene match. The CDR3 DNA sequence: TGCGCCAGCAGCACCCGGACTAGCGGCGGCTACGAGCAGTACTTC. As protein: CASSTRTSGGYEQYF.

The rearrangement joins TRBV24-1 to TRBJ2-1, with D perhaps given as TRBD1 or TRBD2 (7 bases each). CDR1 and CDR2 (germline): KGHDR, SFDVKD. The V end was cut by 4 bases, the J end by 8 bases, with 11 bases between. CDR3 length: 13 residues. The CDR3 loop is CATSDRGRDEQFF. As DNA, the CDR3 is TGTGCCACCAGTGACAGGGGGAGGGATGAGCAGTTCTTC.

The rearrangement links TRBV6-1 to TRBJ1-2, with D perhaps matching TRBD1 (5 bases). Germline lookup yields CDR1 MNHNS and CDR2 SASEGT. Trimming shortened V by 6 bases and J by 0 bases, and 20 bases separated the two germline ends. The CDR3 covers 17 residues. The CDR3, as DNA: TGTGCCAGCAGCCACAGCGGGGCCCGCCTATCTAACTATGGCTACACCTTC. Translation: CASSHSGARLSNYGYTF.

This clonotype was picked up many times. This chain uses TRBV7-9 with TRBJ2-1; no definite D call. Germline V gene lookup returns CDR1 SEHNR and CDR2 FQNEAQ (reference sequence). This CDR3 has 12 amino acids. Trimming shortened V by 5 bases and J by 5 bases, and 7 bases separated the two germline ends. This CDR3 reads CASSPSDNEQFF. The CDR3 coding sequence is TGTGCCAGCAGCCCGTCCGACAATGAGCAGTTCTTC.

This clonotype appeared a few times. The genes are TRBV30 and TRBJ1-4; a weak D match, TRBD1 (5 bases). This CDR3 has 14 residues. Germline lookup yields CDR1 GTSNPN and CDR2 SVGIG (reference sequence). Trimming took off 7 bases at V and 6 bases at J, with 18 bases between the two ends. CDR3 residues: CAFNRRDGYEKLFF. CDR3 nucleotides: TGTGCCTTTAACCGCCGGGACGGATATGAAAAACTGTTTTTT.

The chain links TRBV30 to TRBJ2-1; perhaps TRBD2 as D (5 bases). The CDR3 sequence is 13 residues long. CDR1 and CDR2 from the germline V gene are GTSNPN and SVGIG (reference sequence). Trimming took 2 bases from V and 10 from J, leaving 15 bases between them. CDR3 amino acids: CAWSFGLAGEQFF. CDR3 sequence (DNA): TGTGCCTGGAGTTTCGGGCTAGCTGGGGAGCAGTTCTTC.

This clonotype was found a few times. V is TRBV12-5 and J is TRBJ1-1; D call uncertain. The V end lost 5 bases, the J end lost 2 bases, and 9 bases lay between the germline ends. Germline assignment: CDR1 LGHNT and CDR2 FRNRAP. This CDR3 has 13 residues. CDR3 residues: CASGLGGNTEAFF. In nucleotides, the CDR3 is TGTGCTAGTGGTCTGGGAGGTAACACTGAAGCTTTCTTT.

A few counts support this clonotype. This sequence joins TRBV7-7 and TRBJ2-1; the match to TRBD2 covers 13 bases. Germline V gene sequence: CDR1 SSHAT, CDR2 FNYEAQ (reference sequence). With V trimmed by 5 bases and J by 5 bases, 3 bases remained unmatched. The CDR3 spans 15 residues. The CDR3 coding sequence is TGTGCCAGCAGCCGGGGACTAGCGGGAAACAATGAGCAGTTCTTC. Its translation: CASSRGLAGNNEQFF. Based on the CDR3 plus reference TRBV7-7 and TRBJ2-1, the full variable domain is GAGVSQSPRYKVTKRGQDVTLRCDPISSHATLYWYQQALGQGPEFLTYFNYEAQPDKSGLPSDRFSAERPEGSISTLTIQRTEQRDSAMYRCASSRGLAGNNEQFFGPGTRLTVL.